One and the same sample provided the 22 T cell receptor beta chains below, sequenced in a study of Ad26.COV2.S vaccination and SARS-CoV-2 variants. Generated by immunoSEQ multiplex PCR, the TCRdb table keeps only in-frame clones and is missing some. The profile shows 200,000 to 300,000 clones, approximately 87% of them singletons. The treatment is: approximately 18 received Ad26.COV2.S at low or high dose, single or two shots; roughly five received placebo; per-sample allocation not given. Collection of the samples took place on day 63 after the first injection of vaccine or placebo. Sequences were derived from peripheral blood, sampled in a trial of Ad26.COV2.S vaccine versus placebo. These receptors all stem from a person aged 18-60 years who received the Ad26.COV2.S COVID-19 vaccine or a placebo.

This clone was observed a handful of times. The gene calls are TRBV12-3 or TRBV12-4 and TRBJ1-2, with 7 bases lining up with TRBD1. This CDR3 region has 13 residues. V shed 2 bases, J shed 7 bases, and the junction held 4 bases outside the gene matches. The CDR3 here is CASSLTGDLGYTF. CDR3 coding DNA: TGTGCCAGCAGTTTAACAGGGGATCTTGGCTACACCTTC.

This clone was recorded only once. The chain joins TRBV28 to TRBJ2-3; TRBD2 matches at 7 bases. This CDR3 spans 19 amino acids. From germline, CDR1 is MDHEN and CDR2 SYDVKM. J gave up 4 bases and V 4 bases, and 20 bases lay outside the gene matches. The CDR3 DNA follows: TGTGCCAGCAGTTCGCCCTTAGTGAGGCCTCCGAGCGGGGCAGATACGCAGTATTTT. Its translation: CASSSPLVRPPSGADTQYF.

The V and J genes are TRBV5-6 and TRBJ1-1; D unclear. The length of the CDR3 is 14 residues. CDR1 and CDR2 (germline): SGHDT, YYEEEE. V lost 1 base and J lost 2, with 9 bases in between. CDR3 bases: TGTGCCAGCAGCTTGACAGCTACCAACACTGAAGCTTTCTTT. Translating it yields CASSLTATNTEAFF.

This CDR3 is CASSLGGVGEKLFF. DNA for the CDR3: TGTGCCAGCAGTTTGGGGGGCGTGGGTGAAAAACTGTTTTTT. The chain has TRBV28 and TRBJ1-4; D perhaps matches TRBD1 (6 bases). The CDR3 contains 14 residues. V gave up 3 bases and J gave up 7 bases, with 12 bases separating them. From germline, CDR1 is MDHEN and CDR2 SYDVKM.

Here the CDR3 DNA reads TGCGCCAGCAGCTTGCTCAAGTGGGCTAGCGGGCCTCAAGAGACCCAGTACTTC. Amino acid sequence: CASSLLKWASGPQETQYF. The chain has TRBV5-1 and TRBJ2-5; 8 positions match TRBD2. In germline, CDR1 is SGHRS, CDR2 YFSETQ. The CDR3 consists of 18 residues. With 1 base clipped from V and 2 bases from J, the junction kept 13 bases outside the gene matches.

The rearrangement uses TRBV11-2 and TRBJ1-1, with TRBD1 identical over 7 bases. The CDR3 length is 17 residues. In germline, CDR1 is SGHAT, CDR2 FQNNGV. V dropped 3 bases and J dropped 0; count of bases not matched to a gene: 10. This CDR3 reads CASSFRSGGGLNTEAFF. DNA of the CDR3: TGTGCCAGCAGCTTCCGTTCAGGGGGTGGCTTGAACACTGAAGCTTTCTTT. Full variable domain (remainder filled in from reference TRBV11-2 and TRBJ1-1): EAGVAQSPRYKIIEKRQSVAFWCNPISGHATLYWYQQILGQGPKLLIQFQNNGVVDDSQLPKDRFSAERLKGVDSTLKIQPAKLEDSAVYLCASSFRSGGGLNTEAFFGQGTRLTVV.

The chain has TRBV6-2 or TRBV6-3 and TRBJ1-2, with D possibly matching TRBD1 (5 bases). There are 13 residues in the CDR3. In germline, CDR1 is MNHEY, CDR2 SVGEGT. The germline V and J ends were trimmed by 6 bases and 1 base, with 9 bases remaining between them. In nucleotides, the CDR3 is TGTGCCAGCAGCCGCGACAGTAACTATGGCTACACCTTC. It codes for CASSRDSNYGYTF.

The V gene is TRBV9, the J gene TRBJ2-5, with TRBD2 matching over 8 bases. Trimming removed 3 bases from V and 5 bases from J; junction bases left unmatched: 0. Per germline, CDR1 SGDLS and CDR2 YYNGEE. The CDR3 sequence is 12 residues long. The DNA of the CDR3 is TGTGCCAGCAGCGCGGGAGGGGAGACCCAGTACTTC. It encodes CASSAGGETQYF.

The chain couples TRBV6-2 or TRBV6-3 to TRBJ1-5, with D maybe TRBD1 (6 bases). V shed 4 bases and J shed 5 bases, with 12 bases lying between them. The CDR3 has 14 residues. The V gene's germline CDR1 is MNHEY and CDR2 SVGEGT. CDR3 nucleotides: TGTGCCAGCAGTTTAACCAGGGGCCATCAGCCCCAGCATTTT. Translated: CASSLTRGHQPQHF.

The chain recombines TRBV2 with TRBJ2-7; D is possibly TRBD1 (6 bases). Germline lookup yields CDR1 SNHLY and CDR2 FYNNEI. Trimming took off 7 bases at V and 0 bases at J, with 19 bases between the two ends. The length of the CDR3 is 16 residues. CDR3 sequence (DNA): TGTGCCAGCAAGGGGGTAGGGGGTCTCTTCTCCTACGAGCAGTACTTC. Translated: CASKGVGGLFSYEQYF.

This chain joins TRBV10-3 and TRBJ1-1; the D gene is possibly TRBD1 (6 bases). The ends were cut back, 9 bases at V and 2 bases at J, with 10 bases in the middle. Germline CDR1 ENHRY, CDR2 SYGVKD. The CDR3 runs 12 residues. The CDR3 loop reads CAMDSDNTEAFF. CDR3 nucleotide sequence: TGTGCCATGGACAGTGATAACACTGAAGCTTTCTTT.

The rearrangement uses TRBV14 and TRBJ1-1; 7 bases fit TRBD1. CDR1 is SGHDN, CDR2 FVKESK, per germline. The CDR3 loop spans 15 amino acids. The trim removed 11 bases at V and 1 base at J, leaving 13 bases unmatched. The CDR3 coding sequence is TGTGCCGGTAGGGTCCACAGGGGAGGGAACACTGAAGCTTTCTTT. This codes for CAGRVHRGGNTEAFF.

The chain has TRBV7-8 and TRBJ1-2; TRBD1 is a possible D gene (5 bases). CDR1 is SGHVS and CDR2 is FQNEAQ in the germline V gene. Trimming cost V 1 base and J 8 bases, with 23 bases left between them. This CDR3 has 17 amino acids. The CDR3 here is CASSLGFLAGRSLGYTF. The CDR3 DNA is TGTGCCAGCAGCTTAGGGTTTTTAGCAGGGCGCTCCCTCGGCTACACCTTC.

This sequence joins TRBV29-1 and TRBJ2-2, with D perhaps matching TRBD1 or TRBD2 (5 bases each). Germline assignment: CDR1 SQVTM and CDR2 ANQGSEA. CDR3 length equals 13 residues. V was pared by 5 bases and J by 5 bases, with 12 bases between. The CDR3 DNA reads as TGCAGCGTTCCCGGGACCCCGACCGGGGAGCTGTTTTTT. This codes for CSVPGTPTGELFF.

By its share, this clone is medium-sized. V is TRBV14 and J is TRBJ2-2; D not resolved. Germline-derived CDR1 and CDR2 are SGHDN and FVKESK. Between the trimmed V and J ends, which lost 0 bases and 2 bases, there was a span of 10 bases. The CDR3 contains 16 residues. CDR3 region: CASSQEVWHNTGELFF. DNA for the CDR3: TGTGCCAGCAGCCAAGAGGTTTGGCACAACACCGGGGAGCTGTTTTTT.

This chain joins TRBV7-9 and TRBJ2-7, with D perhaps TRBD1 or TRBD2 (5 bases each). Germline CDR1 is SEHNR and CDR2 is FQNEAQ (reference sequence). Trimming pared 6 bases from V and 2 bases from J, leaving 17 bases between. The CDR3 is made up of 15 amino acids. The CDR3 coding sequence is TGTGCCAGCAGTCCAGGGCGACAGCGGCCCTACGAGCAGTACTTC. Amino acid sequence: CASSPGRQRPYEQYF.

The chain couples TRBV19 to TRBJ2-7, with 8 bases aligning to TRBD1. This CDR3 contains 17 residues. J gave up 4 bases and V 5 bases, and 16 bases lay outside the gene matches. Germline V gives CDR1 LNHDA, CDR2 SQIVND (reference sequence). The CDR3 loop reads CASSDRARGQDMYEQYF. The CDR3 DNA follows: TGTGCCAGTAGTGACAGAGCTCGGGGACAGGACATGTACGAGCAGTACTTC.

V usage is TRBV11-2 and J usage is TRBJ2-1; 7 bases are a match to TRBD1. After removal of 5 bases from V and 0 bases from J, the junction contained 7 bases not matched to a gene. The germline CDR1 and CDR2 sequences are SGHAT and FQNNGV. The CDR3 totals 16 residues. The CDR3 region has the DNA TGTGCCAGCAGCCTGAGGCCAGGGGGCTCCTACAATGAGCAGTTCTTC. As protein: CASSLRPGGSYNEQFF.

Sample share makes this clone medium-sized. The J gene is TRBJ2-7, the V gene TRBV3-1 (or the pseudogene TRBV3-2), with a tentative D call TRBD2 (6 bases). The length of the CDR3 is 14 residues. Trimming shortened V by 4 bases and J by 6 bases, and 16 bases separated the two germline ends. Per germline, CDR1 LGHDT and CDR2 YNNKEL (reference sequence). The CDR3 DNA is TGTGCCAGCAGCCCCCGGTTGGGAGGTGGCGAGCAGTACTTC. As protein: CASSPRLGGGEQYF.

The rearrangement links TRBV3-1 (or the pseudogene TRBV3-2) to TRBJ1-3; D unresolved. Germline CDR1 is LGHDT and CDR2 is YNNKEL (reference sequence). The CDR3 covers 15 residues. With 1 base removed from V and 3 bases from J, the gap between germline ends came to 10 bases. The CDR3 sequence is CASSQAWALGNTIYF. The DNA of the CDR3 is TGTGCCAGCAGCCAAGCTTGGGCCCTTGGAAACACCATATATTTT.

The chain joins TRBV5-1 to TRBJ2-7; a weak D match, TRBD2 (6 bases). CDR1 SGHRS and CDR2 YFSETQ come from the germline V gene. This CDR3 region has 16 residues. The V and J ends lost 1 base and 3 bases respectively, with 17 bases between them. The CDR3 DNA follows: TGCGCCAGCAGCTTGTTAAGTAGCGGTTATTACTACGAGCAGTACTTC. As protein: CASSLLSSGYYYEQYF.

Here the CDR3 reads CASSQEARDTYGYTF. CDR3 DNA sequence: TGCGCCAGCAGCCAAGAAGCCCGGGACACCTATGGCTACACCTTC. V usage is TRBV4-3 and J usage is TRBJ1-2, with D tentatively TRBD1 (6 bases). The germline CDR1 and CDR2 sequences are LGHNA and YSLEER. The CDR3 has 15 residues. V was clipped by 0 bases and J by 4 bases, with 12 bases between them.